Listed below are T cell receptor beta chains from one sample, sequenced in a study of molecular identifiers for immune sequencing clone quantification. A single record per CDR3 protein comes from TCRdb applying MiXCR to the PCR reads. Of roughly 320,000 distinct CDR3 sequences listed, roughly 24% are singletons. The sequenced sample consisted of naive CD8+ T cells from blood, with Jurkat cell RNA spiked in. These receptors all stem from a human donor in good health. Some libraries in this study had Jurkat cell RNA spiked in. Each CDR3 is given with its conserved first and last residue. The D gene is left open where the match is weak. The size field is filled for only some rows; it gives once, few, many or a size class.

V	J	size	D	CDR3	DNA
TRBV4-2	TRBJ2-7	.	.	CASSQEKSVEQYF	TGTGCCAGCAGCCAAGAGAAGTCAGTCGAGCAGTACTTC
TRBV27	TRBJ2-2	.	TRBD2	CASSQTSGGLPGELFF	TGTGCCAGCAGTCAGACTAGCGGGGGGCTTCCCGGGGAGCTGTTTTTT
TRBV19	TRBJ2-1	.	TRBD2	CASSIDFPGTTSSYNEQFF	TGTGCCAGTAGTATAGATTTTCCCGGGACTACCTCATCCTACAATGAGCAGTTCTTC
TRBV20-1	TRBJ2-3	few	.	CSATSGPRKYTDTQYF	TGCAGTGCTACATCAGGGCCTCGTAAATACACAGATACGCAGTATTTT
TRBV12-3/TRBV12-4	TRBJ2-3	many	.	CASSLAGPDTQYF	TGTGCCAGCAGTTTGGCAGGGCCAGATACGCAGTATTTT
TRBV12-3/TRBV12-4	TRBJ2-5	.	TRBD2	CASSLGGRQETQYF	TGTGCCAGCAGTTTGGGCGGGAGGCAAGAGACCCAGTACTTC
TRBV13	TRBJ2-1	.	.	CASSSSAEGYPSGQFF	TGTGCCAGCAGCTCCAGTGCCGAGGGGTACCCATCGGGGCAGTTCTTC
TRBV11-2	TRBJ1-4	.	.	CASSLFGATTYGENEKLFF	TGTGCCAGCAGCTTATTTGGGGCAACAACGTATGGCGAAAATGAAAAACTGTTTTTT
TRBV11-2	TRBJ1-1	many	.	CASSHLTREDFF	TGTGCCAGCAGCCACCTGACAAGGGAAGATTTCTTT
TRBV19	TRBJ2-7	few	TRBD2	CASRTSGLSYEQYF	TGTGCCAGTCGGACTAGCGGTCTCTCCTACGAGCAGTACTTC
TRBV25-1	TRBJ1-1	many	TRBD1	CASSAWGQMVEAFF	TGTGCCAGCAGTGCCTGGGGACAGATGGTTGAAGCTTTCTTT
TRBV4-1	TRBJ2-1	few	TRBD2	CASSQDMAGGVSYNEQFF	TGCGCCAGCAGCCAAGATATGGCGGGGGGTGTTTCCTACAATGAGCAGTTCTTC
TRBV11-2	TRBJ2-1	.	.	CASSLGRNEQLF	TGTGCCAGCAGCCTAGGTCGCAATGAGCAGTTATTC
TRBV28	TRBJ2-7	many	.	CASTTKGGGEEQYF	TGTGCCAGCACGACCAAGGGGGGTGGTGAGGAGCAGTACTTC
TRBV27	TRBJ2-3	once	TRBD2	CAGSRLAGGNQRTDTQYF	TGTGCCGGCAGCAGACTAGCGGGGGGCAACCAACGCACAGATACGCAGTATTTT
TRBV19	TRBJ1-5	many	TRBD1	CASRLVSGQGSWLPQHF	TGTGCCAGTAGGTTGGTTTCTGGACAGGGATCGTGGTTGCCCCAGCATTTT
TRBV7-2	TRBJ2-3	many	.	CASSLGGGVGGTDTQYF	TGTGCCAGCAGCTTAGGGGGCGGGGTTGGAGGCACAGATACGCAGTATTTT
TRBV2	TRBJ2-3	few	.	CASTTGLSPDTQYF	TGTGCCAGCACAACGGGACTCTCTCCAGATACGCAGTATTTT
TRBV6-5	TRBJ2-3	many	TRBD2	CASSYSPSGSTDTQYF	TGTGCCAGCAGTTACTCGCCTAGCGGGAGTACAGATACGCAGTATTTT
TRBV6-6	TRBJ2-3	many	.	CASSYSRGNTDTQYF	TGTGCCAGCAGTTACTCCCGGGGCAACACAGATACGCAGTATTTT
TRBV28	TRBJ1-2	many	TRBD1	CASSSQDRTGIGYTF	TGTGCCAGCAGTTCCCAAGATCGGACAGGGATTGGCTACACCTTC
TRBV9	TRBJ1-1	few	.	CASSVGHNAEAFF	TGTGCCAGCAGCGTAGGACATAATGCTGAAGCTTTCTTT
TRBV7-2	TRBJ2-3	.	.	CASSLGPRSSSTDTQYF	TGTGCCAGCAGCTTGGGTCCTAGATCTTCCAGTACAGATACGCAGTATTTT
TRBV5-4	TRBJ2-2	.	TRBD1	CASSSGDRGNTGELFF	TGTGCCAGCAGCTCCGGGGACAGGGGGAACACCGGGGAGCTGTTTTTT
TRBV20-1	TRBJ2-3	few	.	CSAREIIQLWQYF	TGCAGTGCTAGAGAAATCATACAGCTATGGCAGTATTTT
TRBV5-4	TRBJ2-7	many	TRBD2	CASSQLAGDPIF	TGTGCCAGCAGCCAATTAGCGGGGGACCCGATCTTC
TRBV7-9	TRBJ2-3	once	.	CAGSTDTQYF	TGTGCCGGCAGTACAGATACGCAGTATTTT
TRBV20-1	TRBJ2-7	few	.	CSAGDGSSYEQYF	TGCAGTGCGGGGGACGGGTCCTCCTACGAGCAGTACTTC
TRBV28	TRBJ1-5	many	.	CASSRGLNQPQHF	TGTGCCAGCAGCCGGGGACTCAATCAGCCCCAGCATTTT
TRBV27	TRBJ2-1	.	.	CASSLSPYNEQFF	TGTGCCAGCAGTTTATCGCCTTACAATGAGCAGTTCTTC
TRBV27	TRBJ2-5	few	.	CASSLNYGRPQETQYF	TGTGCCAGCAGCCTCAACTACGGACGACCCCAAGAGACCCAGTACTTC
TRBV25-1	TRBJ2-7	many	.	CASSDSPQGEQYF	TGTGCCAGCAGTGATTCACCCCAAGGCGAGCAGTACTTC
TRBV6-2/TRBV6-3	TRBJ2-3	.	TRBD2	CASSYGGGIADTQYF	TGTGCCAGCAGTTACGGGGGGGGTATCGCAGATACGCAGTATTTT
TRBV29-1	TRBJ2-4	many	TRBD1	CSVEDLQGAAIQYF	TGCAGCGTTGAAGATTTGCAGGGGGCGGCCATTCAGTACTTC
TRBV5-6	TRBJ1-1	.	.	CASSLDNVNTEAFF	TGTGCCAGCAGCTTAGACAACGTGAACACTGAAGCTTTCTTT
TRBV2	TRBJ1-5	many	.	CASSVTGGQPQHF	TGTGCCAGCAGCGTAACAGGTGGGCAGCCCCAGCATTTT
TRBV5-6	TRBJ2-1	many	.	CASSPGSYNEQFF	TGTGCCAGCAGCCCAGGGTCCTACAATGAGCAGTTCTTC
TRBV4-3	TRBJ2-7	.	TRBD2	CASSQDPGTSGEQYF	TGCGCCAGCAGCCAAGACCCCGGGACTAGTGGCGAGCAGTACTTC
TRBV30	TRBJ2-7	few	TRBD1	CAWDRGNYEQYF	TGTGCCTGGGACAGGGGAAACTACGAGCAGTACTTC
TRBV4-1	TRBJ2-4	.	.	CASSQDLSPGASKAKNIQYF	TGCGCCAGCAGCCAAGATCTTTCACCCGGGGCTAGCAAAGCCAAAAACATTCAGTACTTC
TRBV6-6	TRBJ2-3	few	TRBD2	CATSRTSGSTDTQYF	TGTGCCACCTCTAGGACTAGCGGGAGCACAGATACGCAGTATTTT
TRBV7-9	TRBJ2-5	many	TRBD2	CASSSQTSAHQETQYF	TGTGCCAGCAGCTCGCAGACTAGCGCGCACCAAGAGACCCAGTACTTC
TRBV3-1	TRBJ2-5	.	.	CASISRGLQETQYF	TGTGCCAGCATCAGCCGGGGGTTGCAAGAGACCCAGTACTTC
TRBV5-1	TRBJ2-3	many	.	CASSPDLVRSTDTQYF	TGCGCCAGCAGCCCGGATCTAGTACGGAGCACAGATACGCAGTATTTT
TRBV11-2	TRBJ2-7	few	TRBD1	CASSFEGARYEQYF	TGTGCCAGCAGCTTTGAGGGGGCGCGATACGAGCAGTACTTC
TRBV30	TRBJ1-3	.	.	CAWMPMTSGNTIYF	TGTGCCTGGATGCCAATGACCTCTGGAAACACCATATATTTT
TRBV5-1	TRBJ2-6	many	TRBD1	CASSLGQALRAGANVLTF	TGCGCCAGCAGCCTAGGACAGGCCCTTAGGGCTGGGGCCAACGTCCTGACTTTC
TRBV29-1	TRBJ2-1	.	TRBD2	CSVVFFPGGRSDNEQFF	TGCAGCGTTGTGTTTTTCCCGGGCGGGAGGAGTGACAATGAGCAGTTCTTC
TRBV12-3/TRBV12-4	TRBJ2-5	.	TRBD1	CASSPSGTGGEETQYF	TGTGCCAGCAGTCCCTCAGGGACAGGGGGCGAAGAGACCCAGTACTTC
TRBV19	TRBJ2-6	few	.	CASSIGGANVLTF	TGTGCCAGTAGTATAGGTGGGGCCAACGTCCTGACTTTC
TRBV4-1	TRBJ1-2	once	.	CASSQEETWTDGYTF	TGCGCCAGCAGCCAGGAGGAAACTTGGACAGATGGCTACACCTTC
TRBV30	TRBJ2-5	few	.	CAWRAGIRYQETQYF	TGTGCCTGGAGGGCAGGGATTAGGTACCAAGAGACCCAGTACTTC
TRBV30	TRBJ2-1	many	.	CAWSMGHYNEQFF	TGTGCCTGGAGTATGGGACACTACAATGAGCAGTTCTTC
TRBV20-1	TRBJ2-3	.	TRBD1	CSARDRVAFSTDTQYF	TGCAGTGCGAGGGACAGGGTGGCCTTTAGCACAGATACGCAGTATTTT
TRBV7-9	TRBJ2-2	few	TRBD1	CASSLVGQYSGELFF	TGTGCCAGCAGCTTAGTGGGACAGTATTCCGGGGAGCTGTTTTTT
TRBV4-2	TRBJ2-3	many	.	CASSQGSGGLTDTQYF	TGTGCCAGCAGCCAAGGGTCAGGGGGACTCACAGATACGCAGTATTTT